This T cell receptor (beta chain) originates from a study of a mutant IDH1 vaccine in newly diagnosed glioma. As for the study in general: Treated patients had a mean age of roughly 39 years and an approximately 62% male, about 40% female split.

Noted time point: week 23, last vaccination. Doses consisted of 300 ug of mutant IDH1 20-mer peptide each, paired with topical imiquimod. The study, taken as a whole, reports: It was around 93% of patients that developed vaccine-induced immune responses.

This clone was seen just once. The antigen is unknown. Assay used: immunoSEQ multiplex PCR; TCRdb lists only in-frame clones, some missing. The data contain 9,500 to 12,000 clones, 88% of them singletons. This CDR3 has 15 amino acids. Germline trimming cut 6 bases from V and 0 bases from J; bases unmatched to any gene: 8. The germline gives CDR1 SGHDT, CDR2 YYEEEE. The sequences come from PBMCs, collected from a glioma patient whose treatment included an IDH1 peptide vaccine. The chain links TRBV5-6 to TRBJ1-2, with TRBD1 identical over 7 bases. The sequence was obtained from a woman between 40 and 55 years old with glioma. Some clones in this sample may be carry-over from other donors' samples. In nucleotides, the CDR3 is TGTGCCAGCACCGAAACAGGGGCCCCTAACTATGGCTACACCTTC. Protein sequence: CASTETGAPNYGYTF.